Following are 16 T cell receptor beta chains from one sample sequenced in a study of OX40 agonist ivuxolimab in advanced cancers. Clones were sequenced by immunoSEQ multiplex PCR, and TCRdb holds only the in-frame ones, with some missing. The data show 30,000 to 40,000 clones, 65% to 85% seen once. This specimen consisted of CD4+ or CD8+ T cells sorted from blood, obtained in a trial of the OX40 agonist ivuxolimab. The origin of the receptors is an adult with an advanced solid tumor such as melanoma, head and neck, liver or kidney cancer.

The chain has TRBV15 and TRBJ2-1, with D possibly TRBD1 on 6 matching bases. CDR1 and CDR2 (germline): LNHNV, YYDKDF (reference sequence). The V gene lost 3 bases and the J gene lost 10 bases, with 13 bases spanning the gap. This CDR3 contains 13 residues. The CDR3 spells CATSSAPGTEQFF. In nucleotides, the CDR3 is TGTGCCACCAGCAGCGCTCCCGGGACAGAGCAGTTCTTC.

The V and J genes are TRBV30 and TRBJ1-5; 7 nucleotides align to TRBD1. V shed 5 bases, J shed 4 bases, and the junction held 5 bases outside the gene matches. Germline V gene data show CDR1 as GTSNPN and CDR2 as SVGIG (reference sequence). The CDR3 runs 13 residues. Here the CDR3 reads CAWQGDRNQPQHF. In DNA form, the CDR3 reads TGTGCCTGGCAGGGGGATAGAAATCAGCCCCAGCATTTT. Full variable domain (outside the CDR3, taken from reference TRBV30 and TRBJ1-5): SQTIHQWPATLVQPVGSPLSLECTVEGTSNPNLYWYRQAAGRGLQLLFYSVGIGQISSEVPQNLSASRPQDRQFILSSKKLLLSDSGFYLCAWQGDRNQPQHFGDGTRLSIL.

The genes are TRBV5-1 and TRBJ1-6; a possible D gene is TRBD1 (5 bases). CDR3 length: 15 residues. V was cut by 2 bases and J by 7 bases, with 13 bases left in between. Germline V CDR1 and CDR2: SGHRS, YFSETQ. The CDR3 DNA is TGCGCCAGCAGCTTTGATGGGGGTGGGAATTCACCCCTCCACTTT. Amino acids: CASSFDGGGNSPLHF.

The chain carries TRBV7-2 and TRBJ2-7, with TRBD2 identical over 11 bases. The germline V gene has CDR1 SGHTA and CDR2 FQGNSA. The CDR3 covers 14 residues. Trimming at V came to 8 bases and at J to 4 bases, leaving 7 bases not matched to a gene. This CDR3 is CASGTRLAGYEQYF. The CDR3, as DNA: TGTGCCAGCGGAACACGACTAGCGGGATACGAGCAGTACTTC.

The chain has TRBV30 and TRBJ1-6; 7 nucleotides match TRBD1. The CDR3 length is 15 residues. The junction had 10 bases not matched to a gene; V was cut back by 2 bases and J by 9 bases. Germline assignment: CDR1 GTSNPN and CDR2 SVGIG (reference sequence). In DNA, the CDR3 is TGTGCCTGGAGTAAAAGACAGGGAATAGGTTCACCCCTCCACTTT. Amino acids: CAWSKRQGIGSPLHF.

This clone was recorded a few times. The chain joins TRBV7-2 to TRBJ2-2; 7 bases map to TRBD2. V dropped 5 bases and J dropped 4; count of bases not matched to a gene: 16. Germline values: CDR1 SGHTA, CDR2 FQGNSA. The CDR3 length is 18 residues. This CDR3 reads CASSPPFGAGESTGELFF. CDR3 DNA: TGTGCCAGCAGCCCGCCGTTCGGGGCGGGGGAGAGCACCGGGGAGCTGTTTTTT.

V usage is TRBV30 and J usage is TRBJ1-5, with a weak D call TRBD1 (6 bases). Trimming pared 4 bases from V and 3 bases from J, leaving 10 bases between. In germline, CDR1 is GTSNPN, CDR2 SVGIG (reference sequence). This CDR3 spans 13 amino acids. Here the CDR3 reads CAWTRTANQPQHF. CDR3 coding DNA: TGTGCCTGGACCCGGACAGCCAATCAGCCCCAGCATTTT. Drawing the rest from reference TRBV30 and TRBJ1-5, the complete variable domain is SQTIHQWPATLVQPVGSPLSLECTVEGTSNPNLYWYRQAAGRGLQLLFYSVGIGQISSEVPQNLSASRPQDRQFILSSKKLLLSDSGFYLCAWTRTANQPQHFGDGTRLSIL.

V and J are TRBV20-1 and TRBJ2-7; D might be TRBD1 (6 bases). V was clipped by 0 bases and J by 6 bases, with 6 bases between them. CDR1 is DFQATT, CDR2 SNEGSKA, per germline (reference sequence). This CDR3 spans 11 amino acids. In DNA form, the CDR3 reads TGCAGTGCTAGAGACAGGGGCGAGCAGTACTTC. It specifies CSARDRGEQYF.

The chain has TRBV4-1 and TRBJ2-5; 7 bases line up with TRBD1. Unmatched junction bases numbered 9, after V lost 0 bases and J lost 2 bases. Per germline, CDR1 MGHRA and CDR2 YSYEKL. This CDR3 comprises 17 residues. CDR3 residues: CASSQDREGQLQETQYF. The CDR3 nucleotides read TGCGCCAGCAGCCAAGATCGCGAGGGACAGTTACAAGAGACCCAGTACTTC.

The V call is TRBV6-6, the J call TRBJ1-5; no definite D call. Germline V gives CDR1 MNHNY, CDR2 SVGAGI (reference sequence). Trimming took 1 base from V and 4 from J, leaving 5 bases between them. The CDR3 is made up of 13 amino acids. Here the CDR3 DNA reads TGTGCCAGCAGTTACTTGGGGAATCAGCCCCAGCATTTT. This encodes CASSYLGNQPQHF.

This clone was found once. J is TRBJ1-1 and V is TRBV5-1; D might be TRBD1 (5 bases). CDR3 length: 13 residues. The germline CDR1 and CDR2 sequences are SGHRS and YFSETQ. V lost 5 bases, J lost 8 bases, and 16 bases lay in between. The CDR3 spells CASRQMGLQEAFF. The CDR3 region has the DNA TGCGCCAGCAGACAGATGGGACTGCAAGAAGCTTTCTTT.

The CDR3 DNA follows: TGTGCCAGCAGATACAACCTCGGAGAGCAGTACTTC. It yields the protein CASRYNLGEQYF. The chain carries TRBV2 and TRBJ2-7; D ambiguous. The CDR3 is 12 residues long. Deletions cut 6 bases from V and 7 bases from J, with 13 bases between. Germline V gene lookup returns CDR1 SNHLY and CDR2 FYNNEI.

V and J are TRBV2 and TRBJ2-7; D is uncertain. V shed 1 base and J shed 2 bases, with 9 bases lying between them. This CDR3 is 14 amino acids long. Germline V CDR1 and CDR2: SNHLY, FYNNEI. CDR3 loop: CASSEEGTAYEQYF. In DNA, the CDR3 is TGTGCCAGCAGTGAAGAGGGTACGGCCTACGAGCAGTACTTC.

This rearrangement joins TRBV15 to TRBJ1-2; no definite D call. Germline CDR1 and CDR2: LNHNV and YYDKDF (reference sequence). The V and J ends lost 3 bases and 4 bases respectively, with 9 bases between them. The CDR3 sequence is 13 residues long. The CDR3 sequence is CATSRRGFYGYTF. CDR3 bases: TGTGCCACCAGCAGGCGCGGATTCTATGGCTACACCTTC.

V and J are TRBV5-4 and TRBJ2-5, with a weak D call TRBD1 (6 bases). Germline V gene data show CDR1 as SGHNT and CDR2 as YYREEE (reference sequence). The CDR3 totals 15 residues. V was trimmed by 7 bases and J by 5 bases, leaving 21 bases between them. CDR3 sequence: CASSQGEALGETQYF. The CDR3 DNA sequence: TGTGCCAGCTCACAGGGAGAAGCCTTGGGGGAGACCCAGTACTTC.

This CDR3 is CASSERLQGHEQYF. Here the CDR3 DNA reads TGTGCCAGCAGTGAACGCCTTCAAGGCCACGAGCAGTACTTC. This sequence joins TRBV2 and TRBJ2-7, with unresolved D. V lost 2 bases to trimming and J lost 5 bases, with 13 bases between them. This CDR3 contains 14 residues. Germline CDR1 SNHLY, CDR2 FYNNEI.